This passage covers 17 T cell receptor beta chains from one sample sequenced in a study of blood T cell repertoires in COVID-19. TCRdb's table, derived via immunoSEQ multiplex PCR, lists solely in-frame clones and lacks some. The sample contains about 64,000 clones, more than 75% of which appear only once. Sequencing was performed on peripheral blood. These receptors originate from a man aged 55 to 69 with COVID-19, enrolled during active disease.

The chain is built from TRBV29-1 and TRBJ2-2; the match to TRBD2 covers 7 bases. The CDR3 runs to 15 residues. The ends lost 0 bases at V and 6 bases at J; junction bases unmatched: 7. Germline values: CDR1 SQVTM, CDR2 ANQGSEA. CDR3 loop: CSVEDLGAGSGELFF. DNA for the CDR3: TGCAGCGTTGAAGATTTGGGAGCGGGATCCGGGGAGCTGTTTTTT.

The V call is TRBV18, the J call TRBJ1-2; D ambiguous. V lost 4 bases and J lost 0, with 6 bases in between. The CDR3 covers 13 residues. CDR1 and CDR2 (germline): KGHSH, LQKENI. In nucleotides, the CDR3 is TGTGCCAGCTCACGGGAGTCTAACTATGGCTACACCTTC. Translated, it gives CASSRESNYGYTF.

The rearrangement joins TRBV7-2 to TRBJ2-3; D unresolved. V lost 3 bases and J 5 bases, leaving 3 bases between the germline ends. The CDR3 runs 11 residues. CDR1 and CDR2 from the germline V gene are SGHTA and FQGNSA. The CDR3 here is CASSFIDTQYF. CDR3 bases: TGTGCCAGCAGCTTTATAGATACGCAGTATTTT.

This rearrangement joins TRBV5-1 to TRBJ2-1; TRBD1 agrees at 7 bases. Germline V gives CDR1 SGHRS, CDR2 YFSETQ. J gave up 5 bases and V 4 bases, and 3 bases lay outside the gene matches. The length of the CDR3 is 13 residues. CDR3 in DNA: TGCGCCAGCAGCAGGGACAGCGACAATGAGCAGTTCTTC. Its protein product is CASSRDSDNEQFF.

The chain combines TRBV14 with TRBJ1-1, with 8 bases matching TRBD1. This CDR3 spans 16 amino acids. Germline values: CDR1 SGHDN, CDR2 FVKESK. V gave up 0 bases and J gave up 6 bases; unmatched junction bases: 9. The DNA for the CDR3 is TGTGCCAGCAGCCAAGACCTAGGACAGGGCCGGCCTGAAGCTTTCTTT. The encoded protein is CASSQDLGQGRPEAFF.

This rearrangement joins TRBV29-1 to TRBJ1-5, with 11 bases aligning to TRBD1. The germline gives CDR1 SQVTM, CDR2 ANQGSEA. The CDR3 spans 14 residues. V was clipped by 4 bases and J by 5 bases; unmatched bases: 4. The CDR3 is CSVGTGGLDQPQHF. The CDR3, as DNA: TGCAGCGTTGGGACAGGGGGCTTGGATCAGCCCCAGCATTTT.

V gene TRBV12-3 or TRBV12-4 combines with J gene TRBJ2-4, with a weak D call TRBD1 (5 bases). With 7 bases removed from V and 6 bases from J, the gap between germline ends came to 13 bases. CDR3 size: 13 residues. Here the CDR3 reads CASTTGDGNIQYF. In DNA form, the CDR3 reads TGTGCCAGCACCACAGGTGACGGAAACATTCAGTACTTC.

The rearrangement uses TRBV7-3 and TRBJ2-5; 7 bases agree with TRBD2. In germline, CDR1 is SGHTA, CDR2 FQGTGA. Trimming removed 5 bases from V and 5 bases from J; junction bases left unmatched: 8. The CDR3 consists of 14 residues. The CDR3 region has the DNA TGTGCCAGCAGCGCATGGGCGGGGGAGGAGACCCAGTACTTC. Translation: CASSAWAGEETQYF.

This clone was found once. This rearrangement joins TRBV5-1 to TRBJ2-5; 8 positions agree with TRBD1. Unmatched junction bases numbered 6, after V lost 2 bases and J lost 9 bases. Germline CDR1 SGHRS, CDR2 YFSETQ. CDR3 length: 13 amino acids. CDR3 amino acids: CASSFNTQGAQYF. CDR3 sequence (DNA): TGCGCCAGCAGCTTTAACACACAGGGGGCCCAGTACTTC.

J is TRBJ2-7 and V is TRBV12-3 or TRBV12-4, with a possible D match to TRBD2 (6 bases). The CDR3 is 13 residues long. V lost 0 bases and J lost 3, with 6 bases in between. CDR3 in amino acids: CASSLARGYEQYF. The CDR3 DNA sequence: TGTGCCAGCAGTTTAGCGCGGGGCTACGAGCAGTACTTC.

This clone occurred many times. The chain has TRBV29-1 and TRBJ1-3; D not resolved. Germline lookup yields CDR1 SQVTM and CDR2 ANQGSEA. The V and J ends lost 7 bases and 1 base respectively, with 11 bases between them. The CDR3 extends over 13 amino acids. The CDR3 region has the DNA TGCAGCGGCTGTAGTCATTCTGGAAACACCATATATTTT. It codes for CSGCSHSGNTIYF.

The count of this clone is one. This chain connects TRBV19 to TRBJ1-4; a possible D gene is TRBD1 (5 bases). The V end was cut by 0 bases, the J end by 8 bases, with 13 bases between. This CDR3 has 15 residues. Germline CDR1 is LNHDA and CDR2 is SQIVND (reference sequence). The CDR3: CASSIEKGLREKLFF. CDR3 in DNA: TGTGCCAGTAGTATAGAGAAGGGGCTTCGGGAAAAACTGTTTTTT.

The V call is TRBV18, the J call TRBJ2-1, with D uncertain. CDR3 length: 15 residues. Germline V CDR1 and CDR2: KGHSH, LQKENI. V was trimmed by 3 bases and J by 7 bases, leaving 16 bases between them. For the CDR3, the DNA is TGTGCCAGCTCACCCCGCCCGGCCGGAGTTAATGAGCAGTTCTTC. Translated, it gives CASSPRPAGVNEQFF.

The chain links TRBV27 to TRBJ2-1; 9 nucleotides line up with TRBD2. This CDR3 is built from 15 residues. Germline V gene lookup returns CDR1 MNHEY and CDR2 SMNVEV (reference sequence). V dropped 6 bases and J dropped 9; count of bases not matched to a gene: 12. The chain's CDR3 is CASRLSGGRGSEQFF. The CDR3 nucleotides are TGTGCCAGCAGATTGAGCGGGGGGCGGGGTAGTGAGCAGTTCTTC.

This chain links TRBV4-1 with TRBJ2-3, with 11 bases aligning to TRBD2. The J segment lost 3 bases and the V segment lost 1 base, leaving 0 bases of the junction unmatched. The CDR3 length is 15 residues. Looked up from germline, CDR1 is MGHRA and CDR2 is YSYEKL. The CDR3 sequence: CASSQVAGGTDTQYF. DNA for the CDR3: TGCGCCAGCAGCCAAGTAGCGGGGGGGACAGATACGCAGTATTTT.

The chain links TRBV25-1 to TRBJ1-2; possibly TRBD1 for D (5 bases). The germline V gene has CDR1 MGHDK and CDR2 SYGVNS. V dropped 2 bases and J dropped 6 bases, with 13 bases sitting between them. CDR3 length equals 14 residues. The CDR3 loop is CASSEIREVDGYTF. The CDR3 DNA reads as TGTGCCAGCAGTGAAATCAGGGAGGTAGATGGCTACACCTTC.

This clone was found a few times. The genes are TRBV28 and TRBJ1-5; D unresolved. Germline V lookup: CDR1 MDHEN, CDR2 SYDVKM. CDR3 length: 14 amino acids. With 6 bases removed from V and 0 bases from J, the gap between germline ends came to 9 bases. CDR3 in amino acids: CASSPGFSNQPQHF. The CDR3 DNA sequence: TGTGCCAGCAGCCCGGGGTTTAGCAATCAGCCCCAGCATTTT.